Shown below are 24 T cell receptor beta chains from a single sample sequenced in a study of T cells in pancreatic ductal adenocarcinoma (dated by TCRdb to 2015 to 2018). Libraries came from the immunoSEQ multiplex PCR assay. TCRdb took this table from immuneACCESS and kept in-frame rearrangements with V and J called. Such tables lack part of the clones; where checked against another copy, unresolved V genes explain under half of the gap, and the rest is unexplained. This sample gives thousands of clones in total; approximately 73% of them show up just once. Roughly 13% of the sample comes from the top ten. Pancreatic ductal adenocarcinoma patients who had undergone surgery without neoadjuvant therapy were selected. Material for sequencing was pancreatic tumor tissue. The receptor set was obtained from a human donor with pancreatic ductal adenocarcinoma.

This CDR3 is CAISELAYNEQFF. CDR3 sequence (DNA): TGTGCCATCAGTGAGTTAGCCTACAATGAGCAGTTCTTC. The chain links TRBV10-3 to TRBJ2-1; D ambiguous. Germline V gene sequence: CDR1 ENHRY, CDR2 SYGVKD. Trimming pared 1 base from V and 2 bases from J, leaving 3 bases between. CDR3 size: 13 residues.

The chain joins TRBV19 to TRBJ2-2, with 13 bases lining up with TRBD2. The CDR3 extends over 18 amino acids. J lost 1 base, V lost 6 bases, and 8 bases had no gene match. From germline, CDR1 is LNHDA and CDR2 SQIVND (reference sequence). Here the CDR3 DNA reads TGTGCCAGTAGCATTGGACTAGCGGGAGTACTGAACACCGGGGAGCTGTTTTTT. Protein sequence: CASSIGLAGVLNTGELFF.

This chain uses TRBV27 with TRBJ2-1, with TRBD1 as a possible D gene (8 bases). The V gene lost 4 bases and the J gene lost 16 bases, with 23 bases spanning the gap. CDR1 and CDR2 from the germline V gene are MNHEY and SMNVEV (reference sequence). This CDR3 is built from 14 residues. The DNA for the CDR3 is TGTGCCAGCAGTTGGGGGGGGGCAGGGGGCCTTCAATTCTTC. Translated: CASSWGGAGGLQFF.

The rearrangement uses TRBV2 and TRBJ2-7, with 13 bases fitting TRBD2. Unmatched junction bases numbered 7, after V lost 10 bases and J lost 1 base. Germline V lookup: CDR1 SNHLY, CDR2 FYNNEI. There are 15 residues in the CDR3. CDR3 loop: CATRGTSGTSYEQYF. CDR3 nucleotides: TGTGCCACCCGGGGGACTAGCGGGACATCCTACGAGCAGTACTTC.

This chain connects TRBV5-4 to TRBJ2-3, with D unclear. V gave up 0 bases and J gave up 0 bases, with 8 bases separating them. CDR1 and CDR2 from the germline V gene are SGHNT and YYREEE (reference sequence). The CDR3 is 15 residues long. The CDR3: CASSLGRSSTDTQYF. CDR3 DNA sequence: TGTGCCAGCAGCTTGGGCAGATCTAGCACAGATACGCAGTATTTT. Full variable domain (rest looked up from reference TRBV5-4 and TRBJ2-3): ETGVTQSPTHLIKTRGQQVTLRCSSQSGHNTVSWYQQALGQGPQFIFQYYREEENGRGNFPPRFSGLQFPNYSSELNVNALELDDSALYLCASSLGRSSTDTQYFGPGTRLTVL.

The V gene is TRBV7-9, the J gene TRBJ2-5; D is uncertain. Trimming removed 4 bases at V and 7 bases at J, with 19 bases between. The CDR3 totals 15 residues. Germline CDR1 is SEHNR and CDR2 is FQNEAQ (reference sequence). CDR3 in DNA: TGTGCCAGCAGCTCCTCCTCCATGGAACGTGGGACCCAGTACTTC. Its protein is CASSSSSMERGTQYF.

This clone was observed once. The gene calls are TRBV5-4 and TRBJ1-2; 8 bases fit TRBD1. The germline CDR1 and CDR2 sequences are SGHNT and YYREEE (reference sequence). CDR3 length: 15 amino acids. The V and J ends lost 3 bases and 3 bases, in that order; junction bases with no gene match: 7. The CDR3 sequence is CASSSAGGADYGYTF. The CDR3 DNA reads TGTGCCAGCAGCTCTGCAGGGGGCGCGGACTATGGCTACACCTTC.

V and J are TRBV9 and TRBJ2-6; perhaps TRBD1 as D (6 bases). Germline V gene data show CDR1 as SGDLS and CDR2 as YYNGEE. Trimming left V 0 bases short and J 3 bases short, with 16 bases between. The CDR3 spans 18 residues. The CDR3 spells CASSVEQGLGVGANVLTF. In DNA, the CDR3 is TGTGCCAGCAGCGTAGAACAGGGCCTGGGGGTTGGGGCCAACGTCCTGACTTTC.

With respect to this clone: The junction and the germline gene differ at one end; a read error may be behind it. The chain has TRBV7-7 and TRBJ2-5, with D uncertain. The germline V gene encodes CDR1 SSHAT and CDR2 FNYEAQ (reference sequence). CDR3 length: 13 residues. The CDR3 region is CASSLGFQETQYF. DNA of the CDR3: TGTGCTAGCAGCTTAGGGTTCCAAGAGACCCAGTACTTC.

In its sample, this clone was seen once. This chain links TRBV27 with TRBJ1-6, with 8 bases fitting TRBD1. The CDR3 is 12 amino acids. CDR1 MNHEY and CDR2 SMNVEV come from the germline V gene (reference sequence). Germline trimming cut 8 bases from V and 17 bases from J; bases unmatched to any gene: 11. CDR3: CASGYRGGNVHF. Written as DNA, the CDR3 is TGTGCCAGCGGATACAGGGGGGGGAATGTCCACTTT.

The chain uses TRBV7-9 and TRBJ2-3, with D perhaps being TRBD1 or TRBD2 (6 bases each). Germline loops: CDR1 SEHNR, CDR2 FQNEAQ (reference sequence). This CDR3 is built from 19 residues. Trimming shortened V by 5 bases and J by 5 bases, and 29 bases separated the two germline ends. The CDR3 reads CASSPRPGLGGRREDTQYF. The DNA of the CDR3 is TGTGCCAGCAGCCCCCGCCCAGGGCTCGGGGGCCGCAGGGAAGATACGCAGTATTTT.

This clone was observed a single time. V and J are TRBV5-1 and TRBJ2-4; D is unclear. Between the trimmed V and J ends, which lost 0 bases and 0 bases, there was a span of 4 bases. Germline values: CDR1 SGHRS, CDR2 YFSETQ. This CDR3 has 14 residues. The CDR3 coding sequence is TGCGCCAGCAGCTTGGGACTAGCCAAAAACATTCAGTACTTC. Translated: CASSLGLAKNIQYF.

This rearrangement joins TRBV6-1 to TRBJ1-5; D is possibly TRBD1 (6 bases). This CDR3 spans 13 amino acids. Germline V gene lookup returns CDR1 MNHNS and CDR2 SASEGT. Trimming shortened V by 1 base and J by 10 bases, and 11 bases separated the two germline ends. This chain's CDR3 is CASSEEGGGPQHF. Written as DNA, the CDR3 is TGTGCCAGCAGTGAAGAGGGGGGGGGCCCCCAGCATTTT.

The CDR3 DNA is TGTGCCAGCAGCTTTGTGGATGAGCAGTTCTTC. Amino acid sequence: CASSFVDEQFF. The chain joins TRBV11-2 to TRBJ2-1, with no clear D. Trimming stripped 3 bases from V and 8 bases from J, with 5 bases between. The CDR3 extends over 11 amino acids. Germline V gene data show CDR1 as SGHAT and CDR2 as FQNNGV.

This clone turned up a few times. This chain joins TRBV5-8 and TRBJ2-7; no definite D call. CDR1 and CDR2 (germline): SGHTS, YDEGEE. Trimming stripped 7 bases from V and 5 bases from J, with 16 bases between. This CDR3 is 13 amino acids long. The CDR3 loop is CASRPVGTNEQYF. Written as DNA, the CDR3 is TGTGCCAGCCGACCAGTCGGTACTAACGAGCAGTACTTC.

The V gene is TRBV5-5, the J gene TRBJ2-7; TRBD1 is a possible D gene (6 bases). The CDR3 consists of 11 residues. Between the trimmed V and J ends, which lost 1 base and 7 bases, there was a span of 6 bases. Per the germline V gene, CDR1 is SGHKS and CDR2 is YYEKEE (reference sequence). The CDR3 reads CASSLTGEQYF. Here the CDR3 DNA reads TGTGCCAGCAGCTTGACAGGGGAGCAGTACTTC.

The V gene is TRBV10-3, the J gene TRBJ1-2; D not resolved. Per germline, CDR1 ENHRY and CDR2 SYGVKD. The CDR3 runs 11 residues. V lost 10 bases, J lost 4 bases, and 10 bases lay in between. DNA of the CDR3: TGTGCCACCGGCTACGGCTATGGCTACACCTTC. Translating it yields CATGYGYGYTF.

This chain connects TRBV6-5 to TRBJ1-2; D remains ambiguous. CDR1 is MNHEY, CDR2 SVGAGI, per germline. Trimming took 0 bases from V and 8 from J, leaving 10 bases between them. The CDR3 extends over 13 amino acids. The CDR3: CASSYSNGRGYTF. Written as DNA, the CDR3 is TGTGCCAGCAGTTACTCGAACGGACGAGGCTACACCTTC.

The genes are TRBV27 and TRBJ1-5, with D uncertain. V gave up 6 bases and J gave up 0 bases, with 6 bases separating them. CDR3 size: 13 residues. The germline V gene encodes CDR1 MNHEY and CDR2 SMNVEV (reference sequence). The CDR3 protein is CASSRGSNQPQHF. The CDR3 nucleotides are TGTGCCAGCAGCCGGGGTAGCAATCAGCCCCAGCATTTT.

Here the CDR3 reads CASSPGRGNQPQHF. DNA of the CDR3: TGTGCCAGCTCACCGGGGAGGGGCAATCAGCCCCAGCATTTT. The chain couples TRBV18 to TRBJ1-5; no definite D call. V lost 3 bases to trimming and J lost 2 bases, with 8 bases between them. This CDR3 has 14 amino acids. The germline V gene has CDR1 KGHSH and CDR2 LQKENI.

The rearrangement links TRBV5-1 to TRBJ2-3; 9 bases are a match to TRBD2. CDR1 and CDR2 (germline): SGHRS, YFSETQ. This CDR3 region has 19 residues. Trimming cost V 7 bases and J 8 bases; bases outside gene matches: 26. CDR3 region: CASGPAGLAGQMPRATQYF. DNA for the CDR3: TGCGCCAGCGGCCCTGCTGGGCTAGCGGGACAGATGCCTAGAGCTACGCAGTATTTT.

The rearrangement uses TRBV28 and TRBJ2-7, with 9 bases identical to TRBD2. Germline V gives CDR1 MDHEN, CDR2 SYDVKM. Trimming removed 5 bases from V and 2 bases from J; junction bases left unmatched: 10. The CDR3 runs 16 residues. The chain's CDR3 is CASSPLGLAGAYEQYF. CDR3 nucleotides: TGTGCCAGCAGTCCCCTCGGGTTAGCGGGGGCCTACGAGCAGTACTTC.

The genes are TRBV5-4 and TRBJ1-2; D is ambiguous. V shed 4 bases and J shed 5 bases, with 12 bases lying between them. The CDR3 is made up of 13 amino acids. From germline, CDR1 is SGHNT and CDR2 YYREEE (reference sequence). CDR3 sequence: CASSPDGSYGYTF. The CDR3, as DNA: TGTGCCAGCAGCCCGGACGGAAGTTATGGCTACACCTTC.

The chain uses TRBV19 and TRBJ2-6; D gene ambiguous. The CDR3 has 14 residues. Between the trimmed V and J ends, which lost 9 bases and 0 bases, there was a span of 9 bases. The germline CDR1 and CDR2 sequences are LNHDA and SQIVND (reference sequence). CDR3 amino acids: CASDASSGANVLTF. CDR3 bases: TGTGCCAGCGATGCGAGCTCTGGGGCCAACGTCCTGACTTTC.